The clone carrying this TCR beta chain came up a few times. Its antigen is as yet unknown. A much larger clone differs by one base, so this may be a read error. The conserved closing phenylalanine or tryptophan is absent in this CDR3, likely reflecting a read error. In making diagnoses, clinical symptoms, serum thyroxine and TRAb, thyroid ultrasound and orbital computed tomography were all used. The CDR3 sequence is 14 residues long. The data were taken from a study of T cells in Graves' hyperthyroidism and ophthalmopathy. Study as a whole: Peripheral blood collection took place at initial diagnosis, before any treatment.

Whole-study results and caveats: Blood also contained most expanded thyroid clonotypes above 0.001. Through a model of 13 V-J features, ophthalmopathy was separated from stable hyperthyroidism.

Amplified TCR beta CDR3 regions came from RNA transcripts. A set of HTBI primers served as the primers for a first-round RT-PCR of the TCR CDR3. TCRdb fed the multiplex PCR reads into MiXCR, producing one record per CDR3 protein. The repertoire holds around 400,000 distinct CDR3 sequences, roughly 13% seen once, with over 8.5% in the top ten. Sequenced material: blood. This rearrangement joins TRBV12-3 or TRBV12-4 to TRBJ1-1; D uncertain. The source is a woman aged 18-29 years with Graves' hyperthyroidism. The CDR3 spells CASSLMAGNAEAFS. In nucleotides, the CDR3 is TGTGCCAGCAGTTTAATGGCCGGGAACGCTGAAGCTTTCTCT.